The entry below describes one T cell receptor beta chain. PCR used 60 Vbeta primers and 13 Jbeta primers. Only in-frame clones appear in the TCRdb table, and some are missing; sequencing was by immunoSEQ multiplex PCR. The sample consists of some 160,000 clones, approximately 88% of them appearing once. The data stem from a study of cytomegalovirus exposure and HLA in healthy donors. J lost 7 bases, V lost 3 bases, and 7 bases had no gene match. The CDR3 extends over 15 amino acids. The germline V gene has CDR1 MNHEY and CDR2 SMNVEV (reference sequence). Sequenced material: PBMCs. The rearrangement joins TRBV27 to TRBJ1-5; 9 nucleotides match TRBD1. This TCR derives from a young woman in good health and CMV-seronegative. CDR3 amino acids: CASSFGQGLGQPQHF. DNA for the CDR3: TGTGCCAGCAGTTTCGGACAGGGGTTAGGGCAGCCCCAGCATTTT.